This entry lists 32 T cell receptor beta chains sequenced from one sample in a study of graft-versus-host responses after intestinal transplantation (TCRdb year 2021). No cognate antigen is known for these TCRs. The time point label, as the study defines it: cells obtained before transplantation from donor or recipient. Library construction relied on the immunoSEQ multiplex PCR assay. The source is immuneACCESS, and TCRdb retained only in-frame sequences with V and J called. Part of the clones is not carried over; for the studies checked, unresolved V genes explain less than half of this, and the remainder is unexplained. The sample profile shows fewer than 65,000 clones; 70% to 90% of them were found once. Clones ranked in the top ten supply over 0.55% of the sample. Sequencing was performed on unstimulated CD4+ T cells sorted from spleen or lymph node cells, taken before transplant. The receptors were gathered from a human donor who was the organ donor for an intestinal transplant.

V usage is TRBV19 and J usage is TRBJ2-2; TRBD1 agrees at 7 bases. Losses at the gene ends were 5 bases for V and 4 bases for J; bases not matched to a gene: 4. The CDR3 length is 14 residues. Germline lookup yields CDR1 LNHDA and CDR2 SQIVND (reference sequence). The CDR3, as DNA: TGTGCCAGTAGTGTGGGACAGACCACCGGGGAGCTGTTTTTT. Translated, it gives CASSVGQTTGELFF.

This clone has only one observation. The chain carries TRBV6-5 and TRBJ1-1; D remains unclear. With 4 bases removed from V and 3 bases from J, the gap between germline ends came to 9 bases. The CDR3 is made up of 13 amino acids. Germline V gene sequence: CDR1 MNHEY, CDR2 SVGAGI. The CDR3 DNA is TGTGCCAGCAGTTTCACGAGGGACACTGAAGCTTTCTTT. This codes for CASSFTRDTEAFF.

This sequence joins TRBV6-5 and TRBJ2-7; D is unresolved. Germline lookup yields CDR1 MNHEY and CDR2 SVGAGI. Deletions cut 2 bases from V and 0 bases from J, with 8 bases between. The CDR3 is 14 residues long. The CDR3 reads CASSYVRSSYEQYF. The CDR3 DNA follows: TGTGCCAGCAGTTACGTGCGGTCCTCCTACGAGCAGTACTTC.

J is TRBJ2-1 and V is TRBV13, with D possibly being TRBD2 (7 bases). The germline CDR1 and CDR2 sequences are PRHDT and FYEKMQ (reference sequence). This CDR3 region has 16 residues. V was pared by 5 bases and J by 5 bases, with 19 bases between. CDR3 sequence reads: CASSPPRGGRHNEQFF. CDR3 nucleotide sequence: TGTGCCAGCAGCCCCCCTAGGGGGGGGCGACACAATGAGCAGTTCTTC.

The chain combines TRBV29-1 with TRBJ2-5; D may be TRBD1 (5 bases). Trimming left V 0 bases short and J 5 bases short, with 19 bases between. This CDR3 contains 16 residues. The V gene's germline CDR1 is SQVTM and CDR2 ANQGSEA. The CDR3 spells CSVEERWSTDGETQYF. CDR3 bases: TGCAGCGTTGAAGAAAGATGGTCGACAGACGGGGAGACCCAGTACTTC.

This clone was recorded a few times. V is TRBV6-6 and J is TRBJ1-5; D might be TRBD1 (6 bases). This CDR3 is 15 amino acids long. V lost 4 bases and J lost 4, with 14 bases in between. Germline V gene lookup returns CDR1 MNHNY and CDR2 SVGAGI (reference sequence). CDR3 loop: CASSSQDSYNQPQHF. The CDR3 DNA follows: TGTGCCAGCAGTTCACAGGACAGTTATAATCAGCCCCAGCATTTT.

CDR3 bases: TGTGCCAGTAGTATGTTTTTGGGAGCAACTAATGAAAAACTGTTTTTT. As protein: CASSMFLGATNEKLFF. V and J are TRBV19 and TRBJ1-4; D call uncertain. Germline V CDR1 and CDR2: LNHDA, SQIVND (reference sequence). The V end was cut by 3 bases, the J end by 0 bases, with 11 bases between. The CDR3 runs 16 residues.

The gene calls are TRBV7-9 and TRBJ1-1; D is unresolved. Germline V lookup: CDR1 SEHNR, CDR2 FQNEAQ (reference sequence). With 4 bases removed from V and 8 bases from J, the gap between germline ends came to 20 bases. This CDR3 is 15 amino acids long. The DNA of the CDR3 is TGTGCCAGCAGCTCCTCCCGGTTAATGGACTTCGAAGCTTTCTTT. Protein: CASSSSRLMDFEAFF. The variable domain in full, with the rest retrieved from reference TRBV7-9 and TRBJ1-1, is DTGVSQNPRHKITKRGQNVTFRCDPISEHNRLYWYRQTLGQGPEFLTYFQNEAQLEKSRLLSDRFSAERPKGSFSTLEIQRTEQGDSAMYLCASSSSRLMDFEAFFGQGTRLTVV.

This clone was observed once. This chain uses TRBV30 with TRBJ1-1; the D is unclear. The CDR3 runs to 14 residues. Trimming took 2 bases from V and 3 from J, leaving 13 bases between them. Germline CDR1 reads GTSNPN; CDR2 reads SVGIG (reference sequence). CDR3: CAWSSWPSHTEAFF. The DNA of the CDR3 is TGTGCCTGGAGTTCCTGGCCCTCCCACACTGAAGCTTTCTTT. The entire variable domain, with the rest obtained from reference TRBV30 and TRBJ1-1, is as follows: SQTIHQWPATLVQPVGSPLSLECTVEGTSNPNLYWYRQAAGRGLQLLFYSVGIGQISSEVPQNLSASRPQDRQFILSSKKLLLSDSGFYLCAWSSWPSHTEAFFGQGTRLTVV.

The chain recombines TRBV7-2 with TRBJ2-5; 12 bases agree with TRBD2. The CDR3 loop spans 19 amino acids. Germline V gene data show CDR1 as SGHTA and CDR2 as FQGNSA. Trimming cost V 1 base and J 5 bases; bases outside gene matches: 14. The CDR3, as DNA: TGTGCCAGCAGCTTAGATGCTCCCCTAGCGGGAGGGCAGGTGGAGACCCAGTACTTC. The encoded protein is CASSLDAPLAGGQVETQYF.

The V gene is TRBV29-1, the J gene TRBJ2-3; TRBD2 matches at 9 bases. V trimming: 7 bases; J trimming: 4 bases; junction bases outside the gene matches: 12. This CDR3 is 15 amino acids long. The germline gives CDR1 SQVTM, CDR2 ANQGSEA. The CDR3 loop is CSAKRLAGLADTQYF. DNA for the CDR3: TGCAGCGCCAAGAGGCTAGCGGGACTCGCAGATACGCAGTATTTT.

This chain uses TRBV19 with TRBJ2-7; perhaps TRBD2 as D (5 bases). V was clipped by 8 bases and J by 0 bases, with 11 bases between them. The germline gives CDR1 LNHDA, CDR2 SQIVND (reference sequence). The CDR3 is made up of 13 amino acids. CDR3 in DNA: TGTGCCAGTGCCCCCGGACTCTCCTACGAGCAGTACTTC. Protein product: CASAPGLSYEQYF.

The V and J genes are TRBV20-1 and TRBJ1-2, with D unresolved. The CDR3 sequence is 11 residues long. CDR1 and CDR2 (germline): DFQATT, SNEGSKA (reference sequence). V lost 8 bases, J lost 6 bases, and 13 bases lay in between. In DNA form, the CDR3 reads TGCAGTTCCCACGGAGCAAATGGCTACACCTTC. It codes for CSSHGANGYTF.

The genes are TRBV28 and TRBJ1-1; D is uncertain. Germline V gives CDR1 MDHEN, CDR2 SYDVKM. The CDR3 is 13 residues long. V dropped 5 bases and J dropped 3 bases, with 10 bases sitting between them. CDR3 protein: CASSVPRDTEAFF. The CDR3 DNA reads as TGTGCCAGCAGTGTCCCCCGGGACACTGAAGCTTTCTTT.

The genes are TRBV7-2 and TRBJ2-3; 16 bases map to TRBD2. The germline CDR1 and CDR2 sequences are SGHTA and FQGNSA. This CDR3 is 18 amino acids long. Unmatched junction bases numbered 7, after V lost 1 base and J lost 6 bases. This chain's CDR3 is CASSLVTGTSGRGDTQYF. CDR3 DNA: TGTGCCAGCAGCTTAGTGACCGGGACTAGCGGGAGGGGGGATACGCAGTATTTT.

The chain recombines TRBV29-1 with TRBJ2-5; unclear D gene. Germline V gives CDR1 SQVTM, CDR2 ANQGSEA. V lost 3 bases, J lost 4 bases, and 15 bases lay in between. The CDR3 runs to 14 residues. CDR3 sequence: CSVDPQTFLETQYF. As DNA, the CDR3 is TGCAGCGTTGATCCCCAAACTTTTTTAGAGACCCAGTACTTC. Using reference TRBV29-1 and TRBJ2-5 for the parts outside the CDR3, the full variable domain is SAVISQKPSRDICQRGTSLTIQCQVDSQVTMMFWYRQQPGQSLTLIATANQGSEATYESGFVIDKFPISRPNLTFSTLTVSNMSPEDSSIYLCSVDPQTFLETQYFGPGTRLLVL.

The chain recombines TRBV6-5 with TRBJ1-2, with TRBD1 matching 10 bases. CDR1 MNHEY and CDR2 SVGAGI come from the germline V gene. The length of the CDR3 is 14 residues. Trimming at V came to 6 bases and at J to 5 bases, leaving 6 bases not matched to a gene. The CDR3 sequence is CASSQDRGLYGYTF. CDR3 bases: TGTGCCAGCAGCCAAGACAGGGGGCTTTATGGCTACACCTTC.

The chain recombines TRBV5-1 with TRBJ2-3, with TRBD2 matching over 9 bases. CDR3 length: 15 residues. V shed 8 bases and J 3 bases; nucleotides not matched to a gene: 10. The V gene's germline CDR1 is SGHRS and CDR2 YFSETQ. The CDR3 DNA reads as TGCGCCAGTTCAGCGGGAGGTGGGCAAACAGATACGCAGTATTTT. This sequence encodes CASSAGGGQTDTQYF.

The chain recombines TRBV5-1 with TRBJ2-7; possibly TRBD1 for D (6 bases). The CDR3 loop spans 15 amino acids. V lost 4 bases to trimming and J lost 7 bases, with 21 bases between them. Germline V lookup: CDR1 SGHRS, CDR2 YFSETQ. CDR3 sequence: CASSLTRAGVEEQYF. The CDR3 DNA sequence: TGCGCCAGCAGCCTAACCCGGGCAGGGGTGGAAGAGCAGTACTTC. Combining the CDR3 with reference TRBV5-1 and TRBJ2-7 gives the whole variable domain KAGVTQTPRYLIKTRGQQVTLSCSPISGHRSVSWYQQTPGQGLQFLFEYFSETQRNKGNFPGRFSGRQFSNSRSEMNVSTLELGDSALYLCASSLTRAGVEEQYFGPGTRLTVT.

Written as DNA, the CDR3 is TGTGCCAGCAGCTCAGACCTAGACCAAGAGACCCAGTACTTC. It translates to CASSSDLDQETQYF. This chain links TRBV7-9 with TRBJ2-5; D not certain. There are 14 residues in the CDR3. Trimming removed 4 bases from V and 0 bases from J, with 9 bases in between. CDR1 is SEHNR, CDR2 FQNEAQ, per germline (reference sequence).

The rearrangement links TRBV19 to TRBJ2-1; possibly TRBD1 for D (6 bases). The CDR3 loop spans 14 amino acids. The germline gives CDR1 LNHDA, CDR2 SQIVND (reference sequence). V was pared by 4 bases and J by 4 bases, with 11 bases between. CDR3 sequence: CASSTGTLYNEQFF. In DNA, the CDR3 is TGTGCCAGTAGTACCGGGACACTTTACAATGAGCAGTTCTTC.

The chain combines TRBV28 with TRBJ2-2; weak D call: TRBD2 (6 bases). The CDR3 sequence is 15 residues long. Germline CDR1 is MDHEN and CDR2 is SYDVKM. Trimming removed 2 bases at V and 5 bases at J, with 12 bases between. This CDR3 is CASSLGGIRTGELFF. The CDR3 DNA reads TGTGCCAGCAGTTTAGGGGGGATAAGGACCGGGGAGCTGTTTTTT.

The gene calls are TRBV29-1 and TRBJ1-2, with D perhaps matching TRBD1 (6 bases). The CDR3 is 9 amino acids. V shed 2 bases and J shed 11 bases, with 6 bases lying between them. The germline gives CDR1 SQVTM, CDR2 ANQGSEA. CDR3 sequence: CSVEQGYTF. CDR3 coding DNA: TGCAGCGTTGAACAGGGGTACACCTTC.

The chain is built from TRBV7-9 and TRBJ2-6; D uncertain. CDR3 length equals 16 residues. The germline CDR1 and CDR2 sequences are SEHNR and FQNEAQ (reference sequence). The V gene lost 5 bases and the J gene lost 2 bases, with 13 bases spanning the gap. The CDR3 nucleotides read TGTGCCAGCAGCCCGACGCGGATAGCTGGGGCCAACGTCCTGACTTTC. It codes for CASSPTRIAGANVLTF.

The V call is TRBV6-5, the J call TRBJ1-5; D gene unclear. Per the germline V gene, CDR1 is MNHEY and CDR2 is SVGAGI. CDR3 length equals 14 residues. Trimming pared 4 bases from V and 0 bases from J, leaving 7 bases between. In DNA, the CDR3 is TGTGCCAGCAGTTTAATGAGTAGCAATCAGCCCCAGCATTTT. It translates to CASSLMSSNQPQHF.

The chain combines TRBV19 with TRBJ2-3; weak D call: TRBD1 (6 bases). The CDR3 runs 14 residues. Germline CDR1 reads LNHDA; CDR2 reads SQIVND (reference sequence). V was cut by 5 bases and J by 9 bases, with 18 bases left in between. The CDR3 bases are TGTGCCAGTAGTCTGATTTCGGACAGTAGCACGCAGTATTTT. Translated, it gives CASSLISDSSTQYF.

The chain joins TRBV7-9 to TRBJ2-7, with D hard to call. Trimming took off 2 bases at V and 0 bases at J, with 11 bases between the two ends. The CDR3 sequence is 15 residues long. Per the germline V gene, CDR1 is SEHNR and CDR2 is FQNEAQ (reference sequence). CDR3 in amino acids: CASSLLGVSSYEQYF. The CDR3 nucleotides are TGTGCCAGCAGCTTACTGGGCGTTAGCTCCTACGAGCAGTACTTC.

In its sample, this clone was seen once. The chain carries TRBV28 and TRBJ1-2; D not certain. V was trimmed by 4 bases and J by 5 bases, leaving 17 bases between them. The germline CDR1 and CDR2 sequences are MDHEN and SYDVKM. The CDR3 is 15 residues long. The CDR3 is CASSSGGEGSYGYTF. As DNA, the CDR3 is TGTGCCAGCAGTTCAGGTGGTGAGGGATCGTATGGCTACACCTTC.

The V and J genes are TRBV28 and TRBJ1-1; 9 bases are a match to TRBD1. This CDR3 region has 15 residues. CDR1 MDHEN and CDR2 SYDVKM come from the germline V gene. J was trimmed by 0 bases and V by 5 bases; bases with no gene match: 4. This chain's CDR3 is CASSPRDRVNTEAFF. CDR3 nucleotides: TGTGCCAGCAGTCCACGGGACAGGGTGAACACTGAAGCTTTCTTT.

This clone has only one observation. This chain links TRBV15 with TRBJ2-3; TRBD1 is a possible D gene (5 bases). Per the germline V gene, CDR1 is LNHNV and CDR2 is YYDKDF (reference sequence). This CDR3 spans 13 amino acids. Trimming removed 1 base from V and 6 bases from J, with 8 bases in between. CDR3 coding DNA: TGTGCCACCAGCAGAGTGTACAGGGATACGCAGTATTTT. Protein: CATSRVYRDTQYF.

This chain joins TRBV4-1 and TRBJ1-2; 7 bases are shared with TRBD1. The CDR3 loop spans 14 amino acids. Germline V gene data show CDR1 as MGHRA and CDR2 as YSYEKL. Losses at the gene ends were 1 base for V and 7 bases for J; bases not matched to a gene: 6. CDR3 sequence (DNA): TGCGCCAGCAGCCAAGGGAACAGGGGTATTGGCTACACCTTC. Translated: CASSQGNRGIGYTF.

The rearrangement links TRBV2 to TRBJ2-6; D gene uncertain. The CDR3 is 13 amino acids. The ends were cut back, 7 bases at V and 0 bases at J, with 4 bases in the middle. Per germline, CDR1 SNHLY and CDR2 FYNNEI. CDR3 DNA: TGTGCCAGCACCCGCTCTGGGGCCAACGTCCTGACTTTC. Its translation: CASTRSGANVLTF.